This TCR beta chain was identified in a study of T cell responses to AZD1222 COVID-19 vaccine. Study-level points and caveats: Among spike-specific TCRs, nearly half reportedly target unmutated variant regions. The study sampled repertoires only after the peak T cell response. Two doses of AZD1222 preceded a rise in Spike-specific TCR breadth and depth.

The CDR3 is made up of 12 amino acids. V shed 6 bases and J shed 10 bases, with 15 bases lying between them. From germline, CDR1 is SEHNR and CDR2 FQNEAQ (reference sequence). The data were produced by immunoSEQ multiplex PCR, yet TCRdb's version contains in-frame clones alone and is incomplete. The sample includes around 58,000 clones, 89% seen only once; the top ten take 13% to 15%. A word on this clone: Its antigen is unidentified.

The material sequenced was peripheral blood, taken 28 days after the second AZD1222 dose. The V call is TRBV7-9, the J call TRBJ1-1; tentatively, D is TRBD1 (5 bases). The TCR comes from an adult who received the AZD1222 COVID-19 vaccine. CDR3 nucleotide sequence: TGTGCCAGCAGTTCACAGGCGGGGGGAGCTTTCTTT. Protein sequence: CASSSQAGGAFF.